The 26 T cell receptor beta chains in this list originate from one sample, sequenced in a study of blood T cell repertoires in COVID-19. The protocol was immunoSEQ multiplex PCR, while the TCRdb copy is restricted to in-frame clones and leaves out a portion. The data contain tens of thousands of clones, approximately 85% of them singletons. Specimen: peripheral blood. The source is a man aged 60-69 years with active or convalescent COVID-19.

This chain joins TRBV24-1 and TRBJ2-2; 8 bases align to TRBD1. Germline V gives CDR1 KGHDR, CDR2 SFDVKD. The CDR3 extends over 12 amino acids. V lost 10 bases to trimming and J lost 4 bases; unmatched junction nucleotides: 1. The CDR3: CATDRGTGELFF. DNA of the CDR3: TGTGCCACTGACAGGGGCACCGGGGAGCTGTTTTTT.

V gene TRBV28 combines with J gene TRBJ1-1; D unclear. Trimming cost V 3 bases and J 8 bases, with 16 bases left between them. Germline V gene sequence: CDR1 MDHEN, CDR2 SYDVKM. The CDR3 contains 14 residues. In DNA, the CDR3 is TGTGCCAGCAGTTTGGCAGGAACGGCTCGGGAAGCTTTCTTT. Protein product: CASSLAGTAREAFF.

In nucleotides, the CDR3 is TGTGCCAGCAGCGCCCAGGCTAACACCGGGGAGCTGTTTTTT. Its translation is CASSAQANTGELFF. The rearrangement uses TRBV9 and TRBJ2-2; D unclear. CDR1 and CDR2 from the germline V gene are SGDLS and YYNGEE. The V gene lost 3 bases and the J gene lost 2 bases, with 8 bases spanning the gap. The CDR3 runs to 14 residues.

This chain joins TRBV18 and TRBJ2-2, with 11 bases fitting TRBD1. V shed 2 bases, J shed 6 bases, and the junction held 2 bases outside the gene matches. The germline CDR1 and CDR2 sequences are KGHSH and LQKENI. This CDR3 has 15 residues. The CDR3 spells CASSPGQGASGELFF. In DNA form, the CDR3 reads TGTGCCAGCTCACCAGGACAGGGGGCATCCGGGGAGCTGTTTTTT.

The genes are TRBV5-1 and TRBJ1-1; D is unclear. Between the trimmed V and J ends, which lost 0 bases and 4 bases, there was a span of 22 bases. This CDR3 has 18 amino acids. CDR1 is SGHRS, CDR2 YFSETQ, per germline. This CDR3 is CASSLDNSGWKASTEAFF. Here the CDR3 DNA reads TGCGCCAGCAGCTTGGATAATTCGGGATGGAAAGCAAGCACTGAAGCTTTCTTT.

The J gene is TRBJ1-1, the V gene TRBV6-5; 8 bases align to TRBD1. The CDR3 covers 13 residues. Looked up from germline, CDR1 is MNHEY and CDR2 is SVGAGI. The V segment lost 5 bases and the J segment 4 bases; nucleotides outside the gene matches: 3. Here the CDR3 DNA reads TGTGCCAGCAGTCGACAGGGGAGCACTGAAGCTTTCTTT. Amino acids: CASSRQGSTEAFF.

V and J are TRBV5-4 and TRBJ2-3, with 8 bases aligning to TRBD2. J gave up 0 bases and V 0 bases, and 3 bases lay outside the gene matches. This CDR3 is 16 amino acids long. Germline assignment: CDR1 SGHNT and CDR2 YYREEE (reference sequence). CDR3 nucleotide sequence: TGTGCCAGCAGCTTGGGTCCTAGCGGGAGCACAGATACGCAGTATTTT. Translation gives CASSLGPSGSTDTQYF.

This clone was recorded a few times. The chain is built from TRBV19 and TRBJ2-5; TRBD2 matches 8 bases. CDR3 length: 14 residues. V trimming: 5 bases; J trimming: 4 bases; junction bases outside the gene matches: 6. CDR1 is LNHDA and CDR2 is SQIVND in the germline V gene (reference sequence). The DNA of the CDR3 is TGTGCCAGTAGTCTTCCGGGGGGGAGAGAGACCCAGTACTTC. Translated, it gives CASSLPGGRETQYF.

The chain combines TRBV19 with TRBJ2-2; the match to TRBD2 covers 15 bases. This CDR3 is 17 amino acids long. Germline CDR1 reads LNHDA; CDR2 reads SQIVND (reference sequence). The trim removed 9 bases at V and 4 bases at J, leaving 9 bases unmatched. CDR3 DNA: TGTGCCAGCACGAGGACTAGCGGGGGGGCTTCCACCGGGGAGCTGTTTTTT. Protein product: CASTRTSGGASTGELFF.

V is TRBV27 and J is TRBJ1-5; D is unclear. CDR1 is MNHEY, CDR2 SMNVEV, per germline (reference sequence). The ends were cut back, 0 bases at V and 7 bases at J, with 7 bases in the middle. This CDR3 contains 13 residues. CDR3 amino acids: CASSLSRLQPQHF. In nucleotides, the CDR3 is TGTGCCAGCAGTTTATCGAGATTGCAGCCCCAGCATTTT.

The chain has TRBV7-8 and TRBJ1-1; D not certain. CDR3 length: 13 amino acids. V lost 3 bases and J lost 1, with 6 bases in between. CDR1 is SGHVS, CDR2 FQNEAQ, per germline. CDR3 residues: CASSFGRNTEAFF. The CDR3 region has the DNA TGTGCCAGCAGCTTTGGGCGGAACACTGAAGCTTTCTTT.

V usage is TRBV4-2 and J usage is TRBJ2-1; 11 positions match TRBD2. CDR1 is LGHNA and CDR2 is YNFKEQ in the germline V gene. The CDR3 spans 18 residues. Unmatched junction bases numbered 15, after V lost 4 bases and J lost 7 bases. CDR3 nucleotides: TGTGCCAGCAGCCCGATCGTGGGGATAGCGGGGGGGAGGAATGAGCAGTTCTTC. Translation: CASSPIVGIAGGRNEQFF.

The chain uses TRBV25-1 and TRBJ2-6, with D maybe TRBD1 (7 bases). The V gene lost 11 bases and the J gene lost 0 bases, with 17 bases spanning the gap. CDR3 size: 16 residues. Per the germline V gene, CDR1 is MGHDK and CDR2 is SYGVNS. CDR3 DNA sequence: TGTGCCGGAGGGGGACAGCAGCACTCTGGGGCCAACGTCCTGACTTTC. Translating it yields CAGGGQQHSGANVLTF.

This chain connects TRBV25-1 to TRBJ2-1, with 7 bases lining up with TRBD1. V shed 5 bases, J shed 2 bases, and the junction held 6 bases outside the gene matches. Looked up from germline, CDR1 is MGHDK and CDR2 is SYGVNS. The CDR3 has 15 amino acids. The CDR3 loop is CASSPRQGTYNEQFF. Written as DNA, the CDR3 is TGTGCCAGCAGTCCTCGACAGGGAACCTACAATGAGCAGTTCTTC.

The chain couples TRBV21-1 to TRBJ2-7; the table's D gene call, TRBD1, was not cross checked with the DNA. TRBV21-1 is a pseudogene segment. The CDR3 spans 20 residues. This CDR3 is CASSKGPRDRGDVSSYEQYV. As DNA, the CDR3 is TGTGCCAGCAGCAAAGGGCCCCGGGACAGGGGCGATGTAAGCTCCTACGAGCAGTACGTC.

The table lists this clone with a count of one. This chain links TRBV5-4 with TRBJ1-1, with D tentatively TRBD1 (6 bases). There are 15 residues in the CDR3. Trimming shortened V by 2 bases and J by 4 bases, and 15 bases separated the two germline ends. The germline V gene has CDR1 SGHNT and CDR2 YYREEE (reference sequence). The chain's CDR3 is CASSFGGRGVTEAFF. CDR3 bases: TGTGCCAGCAGCTTCGGGGGGCGCGGGGTCACTGAAGCTTTCTTT.

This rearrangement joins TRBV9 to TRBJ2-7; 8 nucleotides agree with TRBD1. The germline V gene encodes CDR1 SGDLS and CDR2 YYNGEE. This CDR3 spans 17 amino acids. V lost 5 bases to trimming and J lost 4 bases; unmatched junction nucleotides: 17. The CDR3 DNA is TGTGCCAGCAGAGGACAGGGAAAAGGTTTTACCGAGTACGAGCAGTACGTC. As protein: CASRGQGKGFTEYEQYV.

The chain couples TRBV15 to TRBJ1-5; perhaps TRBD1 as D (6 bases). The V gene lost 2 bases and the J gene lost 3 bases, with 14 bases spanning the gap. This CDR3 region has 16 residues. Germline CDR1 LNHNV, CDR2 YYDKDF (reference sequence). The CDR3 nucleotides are TGTGCCACCAGCAGACCGGGACATAGGCCCAATCAGCCCCAGCATTTT. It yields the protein CATSRPGHRPNQPQHF.

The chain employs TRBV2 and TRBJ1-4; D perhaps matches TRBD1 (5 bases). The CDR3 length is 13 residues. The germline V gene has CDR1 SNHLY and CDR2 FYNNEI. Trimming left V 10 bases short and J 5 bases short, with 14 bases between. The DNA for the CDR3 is TGTGCCAACCGGGTTTCAGGGAATGAAAAACTGTTTTTT. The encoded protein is CANRVSGNEKLFF.

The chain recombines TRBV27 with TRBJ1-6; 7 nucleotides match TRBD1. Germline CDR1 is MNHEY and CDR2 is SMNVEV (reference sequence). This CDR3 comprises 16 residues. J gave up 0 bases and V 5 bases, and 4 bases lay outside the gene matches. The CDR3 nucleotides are TGTGCCAGCAGTCAAGCAGGGGGCTCCTATAATTCACCCCTCCACTTT. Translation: CASSQAGGSYNSPLHF.

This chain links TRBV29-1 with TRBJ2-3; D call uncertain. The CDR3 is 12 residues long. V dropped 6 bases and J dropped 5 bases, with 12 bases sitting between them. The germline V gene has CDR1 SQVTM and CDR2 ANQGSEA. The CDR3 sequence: CSVKVTGDTQYF. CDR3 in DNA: TGCAGCGTCAAGGTGACGGGAGATACGCAGTATTTT.

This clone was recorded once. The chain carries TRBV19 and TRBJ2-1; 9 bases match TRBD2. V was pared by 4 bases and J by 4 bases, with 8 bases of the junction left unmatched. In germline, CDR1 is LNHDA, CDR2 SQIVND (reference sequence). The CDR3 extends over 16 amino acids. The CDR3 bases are TGTGCCAGTAGTAGCCTAGCGGGACCTACTTACAATGAGCAGTTCTTC. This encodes CASSSLAGPTYNEQFF. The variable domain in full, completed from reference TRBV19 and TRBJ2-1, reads DGGITQSPKYLFRKEGQNVTLSCEQNLNHDAMYWYRQDPGQGLRLIYYSQIVNDFQKGDIAEGYSVSREKKESFPLTVTSAQKNPTAFYLCASSSLAGPTYNEQFFGPGTRLTVL.

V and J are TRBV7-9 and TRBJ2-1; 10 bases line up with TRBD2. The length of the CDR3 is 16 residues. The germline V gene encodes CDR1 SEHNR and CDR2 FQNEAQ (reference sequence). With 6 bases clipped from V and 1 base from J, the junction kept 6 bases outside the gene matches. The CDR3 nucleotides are TGTGCCAGCAGAAATAGCGGGAGGTGGTCCTACAATGAGCAGTTCTTC. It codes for CASRNSGRWSYNEQFF.

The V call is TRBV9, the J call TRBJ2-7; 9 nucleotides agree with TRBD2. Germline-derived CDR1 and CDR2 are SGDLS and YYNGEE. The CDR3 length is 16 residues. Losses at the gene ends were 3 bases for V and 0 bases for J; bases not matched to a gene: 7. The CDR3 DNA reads TGTGCCAGCAGCGAACAGACTAGCGGTAACTCCTACGAGCAGTACGTC. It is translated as CASSEQTSGNSYEQYV.

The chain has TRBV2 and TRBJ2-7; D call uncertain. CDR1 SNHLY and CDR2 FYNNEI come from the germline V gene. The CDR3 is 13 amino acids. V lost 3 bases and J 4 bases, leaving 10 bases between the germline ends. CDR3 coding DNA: TGTGCCAGCAGTGAGAACCTACGTTACGAGCAGTACGTC. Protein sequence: CASSENLRYEQYV.

CDR3 sequence reads: CSVPRQGNTEAFF. The CDR3 DNA sequence: TGCAGCGTCCCCAGACAGGGCAACACTGAAGCTTTCTTT. V usage is TRBV29-1 and J usage is TRBJ1-1, with 7 bases aligning to TRBD1. Per the germline V gene, CDR1 is SQVTM and CDR2 is ANQGSEA. The CDR3 has 13 amino acids. With 6 bases clipped from V and 2 bases from J, the junction kept 6 bases outside the gene matches.